Given below is one T cell receptor beta chain in context. What it binds is not known. Some clones are missing from TCRdb's copy, which holds only in-frame ones; the method was immunoSEQ multiplex PCR. The sample consists of tens of thousands of clones, about 90% of them appearing once. The sample comes from a study of T cells after posttransplantation cyclophosphamide. This related bone marrow graft donor gave peripheral blood on the day of marrow donation. Study-wide findings and caveats: Donor-recipient repertoire similarity was low at 1-2 months, rising over year one. TRB clonality was highly associated with recipient CMV seropositivity and reactivation. TRB overlap between skin or GI tissue T cells and blood was limited.

The CDR3 totals 16 residues. The V end was cut by 1 base, the J end by 6 bases, with 13 bases between. Looked up from germline, CDR1 is SGHAT and CDR2 is FQNNGV. The sample comprised PBMCs. The chain couples TRBV11-2 to TRBJ1-6, with D tentatively TRBD1 (5 bases). The TCR comes from a woman aged 45-65 years in good health and a related stem cell transplant donor. CDR3 sequence: CASSLASGGINSPLHF. CDR3 DNA: TGTGCCAGCAGCTTAGCTTCGGGGGGTATTAATTCACCCCTCCACTTT.